This T cell receptor (beta chain) was found in a study of chemoradiotherapy in HPV16-positive cancers (dated 2022 in TCRdb). With regard to the full study: Candidate HPV-specific T-cell clones and common TCR motifs were defined through functional T-cell assays on cells from a couple of HPV16-positive patients. The candidate HPV-specific TCRs and motifs were subsequently tracked in TCR repertoires obtained from roughly 90 patients with HPV-related cancers. Whether T-cell immunity against the HPV oncoproteins E6 and E7 changes during chemoradiotherapy and whether survival is affected by this immunity were examined in the study. Overall results and qualifications from the work: Among HPV16-positive patients, expansion of HPV-responsive T cells during chemoradiotherapy was associated with better recurrence-free survival. Expansion of candidate HPV-specific clones and E7-related TCR motifs was observed in the tumor microenvironment during treatment, whereas no such expansion was observed for non-HPV-specific T cells. Only a couple of HPV16-positive patients were used to derive the functional definition of HPV-specific T cells, and the survival association was reported for HPV16-positive patients.

Concerning this clone itself: Which antigen it targets is not known. The input lacks base qualities; no much larger clone sits a single base away.

Libraries were built with the immunoSEQ multiplex PCR assay. TCRdb's version of the immuneACCESS table is confined to in-frame rearrangements and falls short of the full clone set. An unresolved V gene accounts for under half of the shortfall where checked; the remainder is of unknown origin. The sample profile shows approximately 15,000 clones; roughly 88% of them were found once. The top ten clones comprise about 4% of the sample. Repertoires were sampled repeatedly over the course of chemoradiotherapy so that clonal expansion in the tumor microenvironment could be followed. CDR1 is given as SGHNT and CDR2 as YYREEE, both from the germline V gene (reference sequence). V sheds 1 base and J sheds 6 bases, leaving 10 bases between their ends. Inclusive of the bounding cysteine and phenylalanine, the CDR3 is 14 residues long. The sequence is cut down to CDR3 DNA, 42 bases in frame from base 1.

This chain joins TRBV5-4 to TRBJ2-2; D gene: possibly TRBD1, on 5 matching bases. The material was blood, obtained from a patient who underwent chemoradiotherapy. This receptor was obtained from a human donor with HPV-associated anogenital cancer. This receptor has the CDR3 CASSLQGVAGELFF. The DNA reads TGTGCCAGCAGCTTGCAAGGGGTAGCCGGGGAGCTGTTTTTT.